Presented here are 21 T cell receptor beta chains from one specimen sequenced in a study of blood T cell repertoires in COVID-19. Some clones are missing from TCRdb's copy, which holds only in-frame ones; the method was immunoSEQ multiplex PCR. The table has hundreds of thousands of clones, roughly 90% seen once. What was sequenced was peripheral blood. These TCRs come from a man aged 35-49 years with acute or convalescent COVID-19.

J is TRBJ2-1 and V is TRBV30, with TRBD2 matching over 9 bases. The V gene's germline CDR1 is GTSNPN and CDR2 SVGIG (reference sequence). The J segment lost 7 bases and the V segment lost 3 bases, leaving 10 bases of the junction unmatched. CDR3 length equals 15 residues. The chain's CDR3 is CAWREGLAFINEQFF. The CDR3 DNA reads as TGTGCCTGGAGAGAGGGACTAGCATTTATAAATGAGCAGTTCTTC.

The J gene is TRBJ2-7, the V gene TRBV27; no firm D call. The CDR3 runs 12 residues. Trimming left V 3 bases short and J 6 bases short, with 9 bases between. The germline V gene has CDR1 MNHEY and CDR2 SMNVEV (reference sequence). CDR3 coding DNA: TGTGCCAGCAGTTTTGTGGGCCGCGAGCAGTACTTC. Protein product: CASSFVGREQYF.

The rearrangement joins TRBV4-2 to TRBJ2-7; 7 nucleotides align to TRBD2. Germline CDR1 reads LGHNA; CDR2 reads YNFKEQ. The CDR3 is made up of 17 amino acids. Trimming at V came to 1 base and at J to 2 bases, leaving 11 bases not matched to a gene. The CDR3 sequence is CASSQVGSSGRPYEQYF. Here the CDR3 DNA reads TGTGCCAGCAGCCAAGTGGGATCTAGCGGACGCCCCTACGAGCAGTACTTC.

The gene calls are TRBV7-9 and TRBJ1-1, with 7 positions matching TRBD1. Germline V gene lookup returns CDR1 SEHNR and CDR2 FQNEAQ (reference sequence). V gave up 4 bases and J gave up 1 base; unmatched junction bases: 3. The CDR3 loop spans 14 amino acids. The DNA of the CDR3 is TGTGCCAGCAGCTCGCAGGGGGGGAACACTGAAGCTTTCTTT. It codes for CASSSQGGNTEAFF.

The genes are TRBV12-3 or TRBV12-4 and TRBJ1-3, with D perhaps TRBD1 (5 bases). The CDR3 runs to 13 residues. The V end was cut by 6 bases, the J end by 7 bases, with 13 bases between. CDR3 in DNA: TGTGCCAGCAGCTACCCAGGGCGGAACACCATATATTTT. This codes for CASSYPGRNTIYF.

The V and J genes are TRBV28 and TRBJ1-1; D unresolved. There are 13 residues in the CDR3. V lost 3 bases and J 5 bases, leaving 10 bases between the germline ends. Germline V gene lookup returns CDR1 MDHEN and CDR2 SYDVKM. In DNA, the CDR3 is TGTGCCAGCAGTTTGTTTGCGCGAACTGAAGCTTTCTTT. Protein: CASSLFARTEAFF.

The CDR3 sequence: CASSERWFRGGGLGNSPLHF. The DNA of the CDR3 is TGTGCCAGCAGTGAAAGATGGTTCCGGGGGGGAGGGCTCGGCAATTCACCCCTCCACTTT. V and J are TRBV6-1 and TRBJ1-6, with D perhaps matching TRBD1 (5 bases). V lost 2 bases and J 7 bases, leaving 27 bases between the germline ends. Germline V CDR1 and CDR2: MNHNS, SASEGT. This CDR3 contains 20 residues.

This chain joins TRBV28 and TRBJ2-2; 7 bases are shared with TRBD1. CDR1 and CDR2 from the germline V gene are MDHEN and SYDVKM. The CDR3 covers 14 residues. Trimming cost V 3 bases and J 7 bases; bases outside gene matches: 5. Here the CDR3 DNA reads TGTGCCAGCAGTTTGATACAGGGGATCGGGGAGCTGTTTTTT. Translated: CASSLIQGIGELFF.

This clone was counted a few times. The sample holds other DNA sequences that translate to the same CDR3. The V gene is TRBV19, the J gene TRBJ1-5; tentatively, D is TRBD1 (5 bases). The CDR3 sequence is 14 residues long. Trimming took 2 bases from V and 3 from J, leaving 8 bases between them. Germline CDR1 LNHDA, CDR2 SQIVND (reference sequence). The CDR3 DNA reads TGTGCCAGTAGTATAACAGGCGCCAATCAGCCCCAGCATTTT. Translation: CASSITGANQPQHF.

The chain employs TRBV7-2 and TRBJ1-5; 11 nucleotides agree with TRBD1. V lost 5 bases, J lost 6 bases, and 6 bases stayed unmatched. The CDR3 loop spans 15 amino acids. Germline V CDR1 and CDR2: SGHTA, FQGNSA. The CDR3 sequence is CASSLGQGASQPQHF. In nucleotides, the CDR3 is TGTGCCAGCAGCCTTGGACAGGGGGCTTCTCAGCCCCAGCATTTT.

The chain is built from TRBV4-2 and TRBJ2-1; D is ambiguous. The CDR3 length is 13 residues. CDR1 is LGHNA and CDR2 is YNFKEQ in the germline V gene. V lost 0 bases to trimming and J lost 10 bases, with 10 bases between them. CDR3 amino acids: CASSQERFYEQFF. CDR3 in DNA: TGTGCCAGCAGCCAAGAACGGTTCTACGAGCAGTTCTTC.

The chain joins TRBV7-2 to TRBJ2-3; the D is unclear. This CDR3 spans 16 amino acids. CDR1 and CDR2 (germline): SGHTA, FQGNSA. Trimming cost V 4 bases and J 1 base, with 15 bases left between them. In DNA form, the CDR3 reads TGTGCCAGCAGCTCCCACCCCCCGCAGGGCACAGATACGCAGTATTTT. This sequence encodes CASSSHPPQGTDTQYF.

The J gene is TRBJ2-6, the V gene TRBV11-2; 8 nucleotides agree with TRBD1. V gave up 6 bases and J gave up 0 bases; unmatched junction bases: 4. CDR3 length equals 16 residues. Germline CDR1 SGHAT, CDR2 FQNNGV. For the CDR3, the DNA is TGTGCCAGCAGTCCGACAGGGGTCTCTGGGGCCAACGTCCTGACTTTC. Translating gives CASSPTGVSGANVLTF.

The chain couples TRBV27 to TRBJ2-1; a weak D match, TRBD2 (5 bases). Per the germline V gene, CDR1 is MNHEY and CDR2 is SMNVEV (reference sequence). The CDR3 consists of 16 residues. Trimming removed 8 bases at V and 2 bases at J, with 19 bases between. CDR3 protein: CASSRPRAGAYNEQFF. In DNA form, the CDR3 reads TGTGCCAGCTCCCGCCCAAGGGCCGGGGCCTACAATGAGCAGTTCTTC.

The chain uses TRBV18 and TRBJ2-1, with 10 bases fitting TRBD2. The length of the CDR3 is 16 residues. Germline V CDR1 and CDR2: KGHSH, LQKENI. J gave up 4 bases and V 1 base, and 4 bases lay outside the gene matches. DNA of the CDR3: TGTGCCAGCTCACCACTGGCTAGCGGGAGTTACAATGAGCAGTTCTTC. Translated, it gives CASSPLASGSYNEQFF.

The CDR3 bases are TGTGCCAGCAGCCGAATAGCGGGGGCATCTCAAGAGACCCAGTACTTC. Translated: CASSRIAGASQETQYF. The chain carries TRBV3-1 (or the pseudogene TRBV3-2) and TRBJ2-5, with 9 bases lining up with TRBD2. CDR3 size: 16 residues. Germline CDR1 and CDR2: LGHDT and YNNKEL (reference sequence). V gave up 4 bases and J gave up 2 bases; unmatched junction bases: 8.

This clone was observed a single time. The CDR3 coding sequence is TGCGCCAGCAGCTCACAGGGTCAGAGGGATGAGCAGTTCTTC. Translating it yields CASSSQGQRDEQFF. The rearrangement links TRBV5-1 to TRBJ2-1; weak D call: TRBD1 (6 bases). This CDR3 contains 14 residues. Germline CDR1 SGHRS, CDR2 YFSETQ. V lost 3 bases and J lost 8, with 15 bases in between.

V usage is TRBV25-1 and J usage is TRBJ1-1; TRBD1 matches 7 bases. Germline trimming cut 7 bases from V and 1 base from J; bases unmatched to any gene: 12. The CDR3 has 16 amino acids. From germline, CDR1 is MGHDK and CDR2 SYGVNS. In DNA form, the CDR3 reads TGTGCCAGCAAAACTGGGACAGCTATGCCGAACACTGAAGCTTTCTTT. Translation gives CASKTGTAMPNTEAFF.

The V gene is TRBV28, the J gene TRBJ2-3; a weak D match, TRBD2 (5 bases). V lost 1 base and J lost 2, with 10 bases in between. The V gene's germline CDR1 is MDHEN and CDR2 SYDVKM. This CDR3 has 15 residues. The CDR3 region is CASSLYGDTTDTQYF. In DNA form, the CDR3 reads TGTGCCAGCAGTTTATACGGGGATACCACAGATACGCAGTATTTT.

The chain combines TRBV29-1 with TRBJ2-1; TRBD2 aligns across 10 bases. V was pared by 5 bases and J by 9 bases, with 1 base of the junction left unmatched. The CDR3 is 11 residues long. Germline loops: CDR1 SQVTM, CDR2 ANQGSEA. CDR3 DNA: TGCAGCGTTTTAGCGGGAGGTGAGCAGTTCTTC. It is translated as CSVLAGGEQFF.

V is TRBV2 and J is TRBJ1-2; possible D gene TRBD1, 5 bases. The CDR3 sequence is 13 residues long. V was trimmed by 11 bases and J by 8 bases, leaving 21 bases between them. Germline CDR1 is SNHLY and CDR2 is FYNNEI. The CDR3 region has the DNA TGTGCCTTCTCCGAACTGACAGTAAAAGGCTACACCTTC. Amino acids: CAFSELTVKGYTF.